The subject of this entry is one TCR beta chain. Antigen unknown. TCRdb keeps only in-frame clones here, not all; method: immunoSEQ multiplex PCR. The table records tens of thousands of clones, approximately 90% of them present only once. These data come from a study of OX40 agonist ivuxolimab in advanced cancers. Study conclusions and caveats: The investigators did not determine what antigen specificity the expanded peripheral T cells had. CD4+ and CD8+ blood T cells expanded clonally by week 6 at 0.1 to 3.0 mg/kg.

CDR1 is SGDLS, CDR2 YYNGEE, per germline. The V end was cut by 0 bases, the J end by 5 bases, with 8 bases between. CDR3 size: 13 residues. This sequence joins TRBV9 and TRBJ1-2; D possibly corresponds to TRBD1 (5 bases). The sequences come from CD4+ or CD8+ T cells sorted from blood, collected in a trial of the OX40 agonist ivuxolimab. This receptor was identified in an adult with an advanced solid tumor such as melanoma, head and neck, liver or kidney cancer. DNA of the CDR3: TGTGCCAGCAGCGTAGTAGGGGCTTATGGCTACACCTTC. Translated: CASSVVGAYGYTF.